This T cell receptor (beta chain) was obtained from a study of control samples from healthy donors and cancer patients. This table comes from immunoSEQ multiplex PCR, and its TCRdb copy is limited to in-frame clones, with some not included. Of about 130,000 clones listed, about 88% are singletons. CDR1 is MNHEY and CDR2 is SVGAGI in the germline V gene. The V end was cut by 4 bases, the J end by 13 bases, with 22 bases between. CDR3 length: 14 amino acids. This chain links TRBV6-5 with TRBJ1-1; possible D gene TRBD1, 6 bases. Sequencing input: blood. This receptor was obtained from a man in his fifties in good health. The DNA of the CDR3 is TGTGCCAGCAGTTTGCGGGACACAACGCGAATTCTTTTCTTT. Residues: CASSLRDTTRILFF.